This TCR beta chain was observed in a study of T cell changes during pregnancy in multiple sclerosis. The data were produced by immunoSEQ multiplex PCR, yet TCRdb's version contains in-frame clones alone and is incomplete. The sample records some 87,000 clones, approximately 92% being singletons. In germline, CDR1 is LNHDA, CDR2 SQIVND (reference sequence). The length of the CDR3 is 13 residues. Trimming pared 3 bases from V and 11 bases from J, leaving 16 bases between. Sequenced material: peripheral blood, taken in the first trimester of pregnancy. The receptor's source is a female donor with multiple sclerosis, enrolled in a pregnancy study. The chain joins TRBV19 to TRBJ1-1; D remains ambiguous. The CDR3 region has the DNA TGTGCCAGTAGTATCGGGAGCGAGCTAGAGGCTTTCTTT. Amino acids: CASSIGSELEAFF.